The sample holds one count of the clone carrying this TCR beta chain. These data are taken from a study of blood T cell repertoires in COVID-19. TCRdb's table, derived via immunoSEQ multiplex PCR, lists solely in-frame clones and lacks some. The sample records 410,000 or so clones, approximately 90% being singletons. This receptor was identified in a middle-aged woman with COVID-19, enrolled during active disease. The sequenced sample was peripheral blood.

The CDR3 DNA sequence: TGCGCCAGCAGCCTCTTTCGGGGACAGGGGACCTACGAGCAGTACTTC. Protein sequence: CASSLFRGQGTYEQYF. The gene calls are TRBV5-1 and TRBJ2-7; 10 bases are a match to TRBD1. The length of the CDR3 is 16 residues. The germline CDR1 and CDR2 sequences are SGHRS and YFSETQ. V lost 4 bases to trimming and J lost 2 bases; unmatched junction nucleotides: 9.